The next 22 T cell receptor beta chains were all read from a single sample in a study of T cell changes during pregnancy in multiple sclerosis. Sequencing was performed with immunoSEQ multiplex PCR; in TCRdb, only in-frame clones are kept and a portion is missing. The table shows under 90,000 clones, with over 85% occurring only once. The sample was peripheral blood, taken after pregnancy. The receptors here all came from a female donor in good health, enrolled as a control in a pregnancy study.

The rearrangement uses TRBV27 and TRBJ2-5; 12 bases are shared with TRBD2. The V segment lost 6 bases and the J segment 3 bases; nucleotides outside the gene matches: 5. Germline CDR1 reads MNHEY; CDR2 reads SMNVEV (reference sequence). This CDR3 comprises 15 residues. The CDR3 region is CASRRLAGVEETQYF. In nucleotides, the CDR3 is TGTGCCAGCAGGAGACTAGCGGGAGTTGAAGAGACCCAGTACTTC.

The gene calls are TRBV6-1 and TRBJ1-5; no clear D. The CDR3 loop spans 15 amino acids. V lost 4 bases, J lost 0 bases, and 10 bases lay in between. CDR1 and CDR2 (germline): MNHNS, SASEGT. CDR3 residues: CASSAKPISNQPQHF. The CDR3 coding sequence is TGTGCCAGCAGTGCTAAACCGATTAGCAATCAGCCCCAGCATTTT.

This chain joins TRBV7-8 and TRBJ2-5, with TRBD1 identical over 9 bases. Germline V gene lookup returns CDR1 SGHVS and CDR2 FQNEAQ. This CDR3 is built from 16 residues. With V trimmed by 5 bases and J by 2 bases, 9 bases remained unmatched. The CDR3 loop reads CASSRGTGWLQETQYF. The CDR3 DNA is TGTGCCAGCAGCCGCGGGACAGGGTGGCTGCAAGAGACCCAGTACTTC.

CDR3 DNA sequence: TGTGCCAGCAGTTTAGGACTATTCCAGGTCTACGAGCAGTACTTC. Protein product: CASSLGLFQVYEQYF. The chain joins TRBV28 to TRBJ2-7, with D perhaps matching TRBD2 (6 bases). V was trimmed by 2 bases and J by 3 bases, leaving 14 bases between them. The CDR3 runs 15 residues. CDR1 is MDHEN and CDR2 is SYDVKM in the germline V gene.

This clone was counted a single time. This chain links TRBV11-2 with TRBJ2-7; D is unresolved. V was clipped by 4 bases and J by 2 bases, with 6 bases between them. The germline V gene encodes CDR1 SGHAT and CDR2 FQNNGV. The CDR3 length is 12 residues. CDR3 in amino acids: CASSSGAYEQYF. DNA for the CDR3: TGTGCCAGCAGCTCCGGAGCCTACGAGCAGTACTTC.

The rearrangement uses TRBV20-1 and TRBJ2-7; maybe TRBD1 (6 bases). V was clipped by 8 bases and J by 1 base, with 9 bases between them. This CDR3 has 11 residues. Germline V gene lookup returns CDR1 DFQATT and CDR2 SNEGSKA (reference sequence). CDR3 DNA sequence: TGCAGTACCAGGGGATCCTACGAGCAGTACTTC. Its translation: CSTRGSYEQYF.

The CDR3 DNA follows: TGTGCCAGTAGGGGGGACAGGAAAGAAGAGACCCAGTACTTC. The encoded protein is CASRGDRKEETQYF. The chain uses TRBV19 and TRBJ2-5; 8 bases line up with TRBD1. The CDR3 runs 14 residues. Germline CDR1 is LNHDA and CDR2 is SQIVND (reference sequence). The trim removed 6 bases at V and 3 bases at J, leaving 6 bases unmatched.

The chain has TRBV2 and TRBJ2-1, with TRBD1 matching over 9 bases. Germline loops: CDR1 SNHLY, CDR2 FYNNEI. The ends lost 6 bases at V and 8 bases at J; junction bases unmatched: 14. The CDR3 consists of 16 residues. CDR3 coding DNA: TGTGCCAGCAGAGACGATACGGGACAGGGAGGGGATGAGCAGTTCTTC. It specifies CASRDDTGQGGDEQFF.

The chain has TRBV21-1 and TRBJ2-3; TRBD1 is taken as the D call from the table, unchecked against the DNA. TRBV21-1 is deemed a pseudogene. There are 16 residues in the CDR3. The CDR3 reads CASSPGTLYSTDTQYF. In nucleotides, the CDR3 is TGTGCCAGCAGCCCCGGGACACTTTATAGCACAGATACGCAGTATTTT.

J is TRBJ2-3 and V is TRBV5-1; 8 nucleotides align to TRBD2. Trimming removed 4 bases from V and 1 base from J; junction bases left unmatched: 8. Germline assignment: CDR1 SGHRS and CDR2 YFSETQ. The CDR3 runs to 16 residues. The CDR3 DNA reads TGCGCCAGCAGCCCCCGTGGGCGGGGGGGCACAGATACGCAGTATTTT. It is translated as CASSPRGRGGTDTQYF.

The chain couples TRBV6-1 to TRBJ2-2; tentative D call: TRBD1 (6 bases). The CDR3 contains 15 residues. Germline V gene data show CDR1 as MNHNS and CDR2 as SASEGT. The V end was cut by 3 bases, the J end by 7 bases, with 15 bases between. The CDR3 nucleotides are TGTGCCAGCAGTGAGGTCGTTAAGGGGGTCGGGGAGCTGTTTTTT. This gives the protein CASSEVVKGVGELFF.

The rearrangement joins TRBV28 to TRBJ1-2, with D uncertain. Trimming stripped 5 bases from V and 5 bases from J, with 15 bases between. This CDR3 has 14 residues. Germline V gene sequence: CDR1 MDHEN, CDR2 SYDVKM. The CDR3 bases are TGTGCCAGCAGTCCGCCACACAGTCCGTATGGCTACACCTTC. It yields the protein CASSPPHSPYGYTF.

V usage is TRBV7-2 and J usage is TRBJ2-1, with 8 bases lining up with TRBD2. Trimming cost V 5 bases and J 4 bases; bases outside gene matches: 10. The CDR3 covers 16 residues. CDR1 and CDR2 from the germline V gene are SGHTA and FQGNSA. The DNA of the CDR3 is TGTGCCAGCAGCCCCCTAGAGGAGCGGGAGTACAATGAGCAGTTCTTC. Its protein product is CASSPLEEREYNEQFF.

The gene calls are TRBV27 and TRBJ1-4, with 8 positions matching TRBD1. V dropped 4 bases and J dropped 5; count of bases not matched to a gene: 6. Germline V gene sequence: CDR1 MNHEY, CDR2 SMNVEV (reference sequence). CDR3 length: 15 amino acids. CDR3 residues: CASSYSGQANEKLFF. CDR3 nucleotides: TGTGCCAGCAGTTATTCGGGACAGGCAAATGAAAAACTGTTTTTT.

This clone was recorded only once. The gene calls are TRBV28 and TRBJ2-3; TRBD2 might be the D (6 bases). With 4 bases removed from V and 5 bases from J, the gap between germline ends came to 16 bases. CDR1 MDHEN and CDR2 SYDVKM come from the germline V gene. This CDR3 spans 15 amino acids. CDR3 in amino acids: CASSSADGEVDTQYF. The CDR3 nucleotides are TGTGCCAGCAGTTCCGCCGACGGGGAGGTAGATACGCAGTATTTT.

This clone showed up just a few times. V gene TRBV5-4 combines with J gene TRBJ1-1; no reliable D call. CDR1 and CDR2 from the germline V gene are SGHNT and YYREEE (reference sequence). This CDR3 comprises 14 residues. V was pared by 2 bases and J by 1 base, with 9 bases between. In nucleotides, the CDR3 is TGTGCCAGCAGCTTTGAGGGAGGGAACACTGAAGCTTTCTTT. Translating gives CASSFEGGNTEAFF.

This clone appeared a few times. V and J are TRBV5-1 and TRBJ1-2; D unclear. CDR1 and CDR2 (germline): SGHRS, YFSETQ. CDR3 length: 15 amino acids. The V end lost 0 bases, the J end lost 4 bases, and 13 bases lay between the germline ends. CDR3 amino acids: CASSLESPEIYGYTF. CDR3 coding DNA: TGCGCCAGCAGCTTGGAATCGCCGGAGATCTATGGCTACACCTTC.

This chain joins TRBV11-1 and TRBJ2-7; TRBD2 is a possible D gene (6 bases). Germline V gene sequence: CDR1 SGHAT, CDR2 FQDESV (reference sequence). The CDR3 loop spans 15 amino acids. V dropped 0 bases and J dropped 3 bases, with 12 bases sitting between them. CDR3 protein: CASSLAWRGGYEQYF. The CDR3 DNA reads as TGTGCCAGCAGCTTAGCGTGGAGGGGAGGCTACGAGCAGTACTTC.

The chain uses TRBV7-2 and TRBJ2-7, with 13 nucleotides matching TRBD2. Germline V gene sequence: CDR1 SGHTA, CDR2 FQGNSA. This CDR3 has 17 residues. Losses at the gene ends were 3 bases for V and 4 bases for J; bases not matched to a gene: 9. The CDR3 protein is CASSLARTSGSLYEQYF. DNA for the CDR3: TGTGCCAGCAGCTTGGCGCGGACTAGCGGGAGCCTTTACGAGCAGTACTTC.

The V gene is TRBV29-1, the J gene TRBJ2-1, with TRBD2 matching over 11 bases. This CDR3 has 16 amino acids. CDR1 is SQVTM, CDR2 ANQGSEA, per germline. The V gene end was trimmed by 5 bases and the J gene end by 8 bases; junction bases not matched to a gene: 14. The CDR3 DNA reads as TGCAGCGTTATCGGACCGGGTAGCGGGGGGGCCGATGAGCAGTTCTTC. It encodes CSVIGPGSGGADEQFF.

This chain's CDR3 is CASSPLAQDQVYSGNTIYF. The DNA for the CDR3 is TGTGCCAGCTCACCGTTGGCACAAGACCAGGTCTACTCTGGAAACACCATATATTTT. The chain recombines TRBV18 with TRBJ1-3; D is unresolved. V gave up 3 bases and J gave up 0 bases, with 21 bases separating them. The CDR3 is 19 residues long. CDR1 KGHSH and CDR2 LQKENI come from the germline V gene.

V usage is TRBV27 and J usage is TRBJ2-7; TRBD2 is a possible D gene (6 bases). CDR1 is MNHEY, CDR2 SMNVEV, per germline (reference sequence). The V end lost 3 bases, the J end lost 2 bases, and 11 bases lay between the germline ends. The CDR3 has 14 residues. The CDR3 region is CASSFREAAYEQYF. The CDR3 DNA reads as TGTGCCAGCAGTTTCAGGGAGGCGGCCTACGAGCAGTACTTC.